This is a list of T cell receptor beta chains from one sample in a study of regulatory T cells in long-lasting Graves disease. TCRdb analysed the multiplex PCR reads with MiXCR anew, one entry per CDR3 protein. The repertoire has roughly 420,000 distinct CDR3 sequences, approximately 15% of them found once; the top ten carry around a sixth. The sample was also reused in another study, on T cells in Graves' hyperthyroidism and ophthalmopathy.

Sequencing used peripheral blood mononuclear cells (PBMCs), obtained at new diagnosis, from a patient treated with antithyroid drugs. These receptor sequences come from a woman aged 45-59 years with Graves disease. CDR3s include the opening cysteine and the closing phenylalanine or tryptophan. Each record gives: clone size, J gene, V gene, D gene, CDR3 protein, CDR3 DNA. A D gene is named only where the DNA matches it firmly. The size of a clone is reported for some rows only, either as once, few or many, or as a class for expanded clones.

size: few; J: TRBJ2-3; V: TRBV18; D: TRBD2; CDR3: CASSPLPSGSVTDTQYF; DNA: TGTGCCAGCTCACCACTACCTAGCGGGAGCGTCACAGATACGCAGTATTTT
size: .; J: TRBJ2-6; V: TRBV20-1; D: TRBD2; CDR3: CSARVDSGTSGGRLANVLTF; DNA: TGCAGTGCTAGAGTCGACTCAGGGACTAGCGGGGGCCGCTTGGCCAACGTCCTGACTTTC
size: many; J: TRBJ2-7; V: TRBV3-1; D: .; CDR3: CASSQGFKQYF; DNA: TGTGCCAGCAGCCAAGGGTTTAAGCAGTACTTC
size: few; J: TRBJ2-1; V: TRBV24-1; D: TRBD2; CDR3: CATSDFRTSGSLNEQFF; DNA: TGTGCCACCAGTGATTTCCGGACTAGCGGGAGCCTCAATGAGCAGTTCTTC
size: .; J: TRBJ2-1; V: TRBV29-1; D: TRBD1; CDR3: CSVAPSSGTGGINEQFF; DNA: TGCAGCGTTGCGCCCTCCTCCGGGACAGGGGGTATTAATGAGCAGTTCTTC
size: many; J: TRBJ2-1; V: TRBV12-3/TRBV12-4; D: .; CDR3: CASSSILLGPYNEQFF; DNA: TGTGCCAGCAGTTCAATTCTTCTAGGGCCTTACAATGAGCAGTTCTTC
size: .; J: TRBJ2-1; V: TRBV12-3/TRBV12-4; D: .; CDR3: CASSFVDRPTRNEQFF; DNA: TGTGCCAGCAGTTTTGTAGACCGTCCAACGAGGAATGAGCAGTTCTTC
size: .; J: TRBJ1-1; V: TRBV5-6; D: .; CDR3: CASTVWGLGTEAFF; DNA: TGTGCCAGCACCGTATGGGGGTTGGGCACTGAAGCTTTCTTT
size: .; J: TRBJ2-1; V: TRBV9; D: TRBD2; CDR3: CASSVGLAGGQNEQFF; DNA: TGTGCCAGCAGCGTAGGGCTCGCGGGGGGGCAAAATGAGCAGTTCTTC
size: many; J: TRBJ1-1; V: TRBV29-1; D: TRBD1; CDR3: CSVEGLNRGFVGKTEAFF; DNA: TGCAGCGTTGAAGGCCTTAACAGGGGGTTTGTCGGGAAGACTGAAGCTTTCTTT
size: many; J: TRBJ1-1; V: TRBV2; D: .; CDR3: CASSVDPNTEAFF; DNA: TGTGCCAGCAGTGTTGACCCAAACACTGAAGCTTTCTTT
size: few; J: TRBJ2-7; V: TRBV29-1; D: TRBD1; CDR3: CSVDGQGNSYEQYF; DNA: TGCAGCGTTGATGGACAGGGAAACTCCTACGAGCAGTACTTC
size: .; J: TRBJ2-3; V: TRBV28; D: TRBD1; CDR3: CASSPGQATGTQYF; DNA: TGTGCCAGCAGTCCGGGACAGGCCACAGGTACGCAGTATTTT
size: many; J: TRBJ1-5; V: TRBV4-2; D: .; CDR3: CASSPTRGELSNQPQHF; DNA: TGTGCCAGCAGCCCCACGCGGGGAGAACTTAGCAATCAGCCCCAGCATTTT
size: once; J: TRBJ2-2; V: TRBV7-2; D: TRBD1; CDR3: CASSSRRTGGFGELFF; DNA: TGTGCCAGCAGCTCGAGACGGACAGGGGGATTCGGGGAGCTGTTTTTT
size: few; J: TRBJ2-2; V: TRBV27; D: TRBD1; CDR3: CASTLSDRGDTGELFF; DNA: TGTGCCAGCACCCTCTCCGACAGGGGAGACACCGGGGAGCTGTTTTTT
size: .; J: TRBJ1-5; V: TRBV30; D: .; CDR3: CAWSEGNNQPQHF; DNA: TGTGCCTGGAGTGAGGGGAACAATCAGCCCCAGCATTTT
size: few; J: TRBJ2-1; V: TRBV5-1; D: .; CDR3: CASSLGLQYNEQFF; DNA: TGCGCCAGCAGCTTGGGACTACAGTACAATGAGCAGTTCTTC
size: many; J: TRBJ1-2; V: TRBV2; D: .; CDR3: CASSSRGTTGYTF; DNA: TGTGCCAGCAGTTCCAGGGGAACCACCGGCTACACCTTC
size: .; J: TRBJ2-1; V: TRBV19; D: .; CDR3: CASSIGLALGNEQFF; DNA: TGTGCCAGTAGTATTGGTCTAGCGTTGGGCAATGAGCAGTTCTTC
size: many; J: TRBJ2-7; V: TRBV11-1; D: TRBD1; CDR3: CASRSSRAGGHEQYF; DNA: TGTGCCAGCAGATCCAGTCGGGCAGGGGGCCACGAGCAGTACTTC
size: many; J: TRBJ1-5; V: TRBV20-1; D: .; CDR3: CSASQGVGQPQHF; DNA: TGCAGTGCTAGCCAGGGCGTAGGTCAGCCCCAGCATTTT
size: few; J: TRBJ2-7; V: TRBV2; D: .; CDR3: CASSQELEQYF; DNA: TGTGCCAGCAGTCAAGAGCTGGAGCAGTACTTC
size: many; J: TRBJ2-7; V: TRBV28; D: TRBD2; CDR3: CASSSTSGSYEQYF; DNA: TGTGCCAGCAGTTCCACTAGCGGATCCTACGAGCAGTACTTC
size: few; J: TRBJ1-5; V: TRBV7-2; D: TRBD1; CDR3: CASSETGYSNQPQHF; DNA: TGTGCCAGCAGCGAGACAGGGTATAGCAATCAGCCCCAGCATTTT
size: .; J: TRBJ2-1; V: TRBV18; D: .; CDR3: CAGSPNPTDQFF; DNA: TGTGCCGGCTCACCTAACCCCACAGATCAGTTCTTC
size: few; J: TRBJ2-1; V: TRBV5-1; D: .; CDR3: CASSPPGGGSYNEQFF; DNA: TGCGCCAGCAGCCCCCCCGGGGGAGGATCCTACAATGAGCAGTTCTTC
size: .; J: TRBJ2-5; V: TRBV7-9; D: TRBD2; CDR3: CASSLGRGLVAKTQYF; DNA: TGTGCCAGCAGCTTAGGGAGGGGACTAGTTGCAAAGACCCAGTACTTC
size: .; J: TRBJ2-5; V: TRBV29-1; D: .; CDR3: CSVETTDIPQETQYF; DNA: TGCAGCGTTGAAACCACGGACATACCCCAAGAGACCCAGTACTTC
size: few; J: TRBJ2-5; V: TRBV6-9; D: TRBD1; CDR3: CASSYMTGRPAETQYF; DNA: TGTGCCAGCAGTTACATGACAGGGCGGCCCGCGGAGACCCAGTACTTC
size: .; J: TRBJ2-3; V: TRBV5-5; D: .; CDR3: CASSSSPGTDTQYF; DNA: TGTGCCAGCAGCTCTAGCCCCGGCACAGATACGCAGTATTTT
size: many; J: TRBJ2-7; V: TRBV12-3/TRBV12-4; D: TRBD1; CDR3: CASSLGQHYEQYF; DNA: TGTGCCAGCAGTTTGGGACAGCATTACGAGCAGTACTTC
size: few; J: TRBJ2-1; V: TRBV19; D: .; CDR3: CASSIRVKGLKSSYNEQFF; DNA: TGTGCCAGTAGTATTAGGGTGAAGGGACTTAAAAGCTCCTACAATGAGCAGTTCTTC
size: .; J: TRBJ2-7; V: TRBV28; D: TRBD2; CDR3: CASSLWGTSGSYEQYF; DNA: TGTGCCAGCAGTTTATGGGGGACTAGCGGATCCTACGAGCAGTACTTC
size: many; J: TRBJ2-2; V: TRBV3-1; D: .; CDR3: CASSQHTANTGELFF; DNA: TGTGCCAGCAGCCAACACACCGCGAACACCGGGGAGCTGTTTTTT